This is a list of T cell receptor beta chains from one sample in a study of blood T cell repertoires in COVID-19. TCRdb keeps only in-frame clones here, not all; method: immunoSEQ multiplex PCR. The profile covers 200,000 to 250,000 clones, with about 80% appearing a single time and approximately 1.2% taken by the ten largest. The sample taken for sequencing was PBMCs or T cells enriched from blood (not recorded which). Receptors originate from a woman in her 40s with acute COVID-19. Both conserved end residues are part of each CDR3. The order of the fields is CDR3 DNA, CDR3 protein, V gene, D gene, J gene, clone size. A D gene is named only where the DNA matches it firmly. Only part of the rows carry a size: once, few, many, or a class if the clone is expanded.

TGCGCCAGCAGCCAAGAGAGGCATAGCGGCTACGAGCAGTACTTC	CASSQERHSGYEQYF	TRBV4-1	-	TRBJ2-7	once
TGTGCCACCACCCAGGGAGCCGGGAGCACTGAAGCTTTCTTT	CATTQGAGSTEAFF	TRBV24-1	-	TRBJ1-1	-
TGCGCCAGCAGAGATCAGGGAAGTTCACCCCTCCACTTT	CASRDQGSSPLHF	TRBV4-1	-	TRBJ1-6	-
TGTGCCTGGAGTCAAGCGGGGAGGGAGTTCTTC	CAWSQAGREFF	TRBV30	TRBD2	TRBJ2-1	-
TGTGCCAGCAGCCAACTTGCTGAAGCTTTCTTT	CASSQLAEAFF	TRBV4-2	-	TRBJ1-1	-
TGTGCCAGCTCCCCCGACAGGGTCAATCAGCCCCAGCATTTT	CASSPDRVNQPQHF	TRBV18	TRBD1	TRBJ1-5	-
TGTGCCAGCAGTTTAGGCGGACAGGGGGCGCGTACTGAAGCTTTCTTT	CASSLGGQGARTEAFF	TRBV27	TRBD1	TRBJ1-1	once
TGTGCCAGCAGCGAAACCGGGACAGGGGCTTTCTATGGCTACACCTTC	CASSETGTGAFYGYTF	TRBV7-2	TRBD1	TRBJ1-2	-
TGTGCCAGCAGCCAATATGGGGGACACACAGACACTGAAGCTTTCTTT	CASSQYGGHTDTEAFF	TRBV11-2	-	TRBJ1-1	-
TGTGCCAGTAGTACTAGCGGAGGCTACAATGAGCAGTTCTTC	CASSTSGGYNEQFF	TRBV19	TRBD2	TRBJ2-1	-